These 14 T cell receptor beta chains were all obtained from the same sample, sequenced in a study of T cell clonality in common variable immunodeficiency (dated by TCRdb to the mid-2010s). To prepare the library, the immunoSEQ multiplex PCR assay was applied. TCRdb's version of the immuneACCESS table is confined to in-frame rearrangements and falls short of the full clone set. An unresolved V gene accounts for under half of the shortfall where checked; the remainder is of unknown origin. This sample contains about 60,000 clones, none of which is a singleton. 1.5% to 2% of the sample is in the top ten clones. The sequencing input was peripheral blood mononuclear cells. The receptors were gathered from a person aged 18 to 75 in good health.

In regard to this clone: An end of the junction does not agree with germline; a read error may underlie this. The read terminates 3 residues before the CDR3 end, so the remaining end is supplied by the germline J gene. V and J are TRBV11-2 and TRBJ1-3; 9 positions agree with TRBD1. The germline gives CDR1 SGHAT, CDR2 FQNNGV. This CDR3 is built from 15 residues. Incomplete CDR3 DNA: TGTGCCAGCAGCCCCCGGACAGGGGACGGAAGCACC. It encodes CASSPRTGDGST. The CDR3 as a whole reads CASSPRTGDGSTIYF.

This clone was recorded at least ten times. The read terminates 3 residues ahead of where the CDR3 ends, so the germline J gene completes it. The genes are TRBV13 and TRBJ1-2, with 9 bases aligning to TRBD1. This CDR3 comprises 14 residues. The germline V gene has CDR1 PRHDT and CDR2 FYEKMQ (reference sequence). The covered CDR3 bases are TGTGCCAGCAGTTCCCGGGACAGGGCTGTTCGC. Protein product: CASSSRDRAVR. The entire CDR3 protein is CASSSRDRAVRYTF.

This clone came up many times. The CDR3 protein is CASSSGGSDTEAFF. Incomplete CDR3 DNA: TGTGCCAGCAGTTCAGGGGGGTCCGACACTGAA. J is TRBJ1-1 and V is TRBV28, with 7 bases matching TRBD1. Read data end 3 residues before the CDR3 end; the end is taken from the germline J gene. From germline, CDR1 is MDHEN and CDR2 SYDVKM. After removal of 4 bases from V and 3 bases from J, the junction contained 5 bases not matched to a gene. CDR3 length: 14 residues.

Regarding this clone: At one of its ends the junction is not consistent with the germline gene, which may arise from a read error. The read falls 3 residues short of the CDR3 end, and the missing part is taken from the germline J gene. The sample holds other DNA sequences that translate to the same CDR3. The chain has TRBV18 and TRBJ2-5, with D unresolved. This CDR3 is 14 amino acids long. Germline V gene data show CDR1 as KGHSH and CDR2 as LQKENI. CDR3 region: CASSPRLIQETQYF. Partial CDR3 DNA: TGTGCCAGCTCGCCACGGCTGATTCAAGAGACC.

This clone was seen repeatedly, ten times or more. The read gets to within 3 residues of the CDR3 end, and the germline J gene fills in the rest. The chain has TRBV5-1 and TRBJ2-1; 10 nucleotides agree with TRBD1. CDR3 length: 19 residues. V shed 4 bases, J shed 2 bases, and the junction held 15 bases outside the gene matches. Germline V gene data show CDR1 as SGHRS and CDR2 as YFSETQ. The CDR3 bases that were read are TGCGCCAGCAGCCCCGTCGGGGGTGCCGGGACAGGGGCCTACAATGAG. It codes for CASSPVGGAGTGAYNE. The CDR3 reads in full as CASSPVGGAGTGAYNEQFF.

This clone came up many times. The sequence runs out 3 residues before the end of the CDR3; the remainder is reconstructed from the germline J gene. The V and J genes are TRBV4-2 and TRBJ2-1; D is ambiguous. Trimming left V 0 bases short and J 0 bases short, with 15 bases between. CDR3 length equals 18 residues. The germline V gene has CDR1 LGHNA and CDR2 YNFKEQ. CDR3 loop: CASSQDFSGYSSYNEQFF. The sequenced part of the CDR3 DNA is TGTGCCAGCAGCCAAGATTTTAGTGGTTATAGCTCCTACAATGAG.

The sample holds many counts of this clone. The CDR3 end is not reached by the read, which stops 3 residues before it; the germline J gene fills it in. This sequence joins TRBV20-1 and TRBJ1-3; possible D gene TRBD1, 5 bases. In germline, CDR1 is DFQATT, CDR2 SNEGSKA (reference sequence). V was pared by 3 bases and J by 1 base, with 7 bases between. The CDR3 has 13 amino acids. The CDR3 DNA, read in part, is TGCAGTGCTAGGGGGGGGTCTGGAAACACC. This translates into CSARGGSGNT. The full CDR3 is CSARGGSGNTIYF.

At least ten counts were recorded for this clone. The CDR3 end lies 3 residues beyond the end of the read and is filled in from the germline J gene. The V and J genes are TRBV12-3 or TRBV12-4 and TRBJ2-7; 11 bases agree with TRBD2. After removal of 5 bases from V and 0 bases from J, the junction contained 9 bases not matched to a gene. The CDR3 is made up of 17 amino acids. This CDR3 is CASSPRASGRSSYEQYF. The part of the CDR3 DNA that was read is TGTGCCAGCAGTCCCAGGGCTAGCGGGAGGTCCTCCTACGAG.

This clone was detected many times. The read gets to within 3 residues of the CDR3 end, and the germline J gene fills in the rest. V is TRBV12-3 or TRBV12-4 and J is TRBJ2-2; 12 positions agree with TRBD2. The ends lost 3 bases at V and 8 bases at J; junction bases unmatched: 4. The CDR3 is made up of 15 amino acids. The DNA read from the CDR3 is TGTGCCAGCAGTTTGCTAGCGGGAGGGGCAGGGGAG. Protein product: CASSLLAGGAGE. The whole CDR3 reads CASSLLAGGAGELFF.

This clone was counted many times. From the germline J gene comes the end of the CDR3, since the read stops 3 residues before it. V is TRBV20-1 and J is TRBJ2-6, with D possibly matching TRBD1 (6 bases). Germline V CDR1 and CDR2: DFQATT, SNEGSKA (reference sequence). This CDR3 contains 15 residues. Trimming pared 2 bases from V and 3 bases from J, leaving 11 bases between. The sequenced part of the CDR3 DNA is TGCAGTGCTAGAATCTGGGGGCGTGGGGCCAACGTC. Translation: CSARIWGRGANV. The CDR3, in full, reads CSARIWGRGANVLTF.

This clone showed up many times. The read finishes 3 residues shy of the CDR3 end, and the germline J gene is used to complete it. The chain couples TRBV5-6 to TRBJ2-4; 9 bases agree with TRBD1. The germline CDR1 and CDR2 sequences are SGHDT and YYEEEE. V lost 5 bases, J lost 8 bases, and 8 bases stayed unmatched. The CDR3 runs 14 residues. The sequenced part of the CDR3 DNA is TGTGCCAGCAGGGATGGGACAGGGCAGGACATT. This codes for CASRDGTGQDI. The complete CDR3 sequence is CASRDGTGQDIQYF.

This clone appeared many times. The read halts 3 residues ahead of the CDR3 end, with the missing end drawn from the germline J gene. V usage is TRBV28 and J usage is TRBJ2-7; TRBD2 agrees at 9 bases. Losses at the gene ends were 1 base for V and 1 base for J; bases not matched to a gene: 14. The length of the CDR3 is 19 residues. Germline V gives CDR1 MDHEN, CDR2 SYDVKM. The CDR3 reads CASSLSPLFLAGLSYEQYF. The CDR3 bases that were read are TGTGCCAGCAGTTTATCCCCTCTGTTTCTAGCGGGATTATCCTACGAG.

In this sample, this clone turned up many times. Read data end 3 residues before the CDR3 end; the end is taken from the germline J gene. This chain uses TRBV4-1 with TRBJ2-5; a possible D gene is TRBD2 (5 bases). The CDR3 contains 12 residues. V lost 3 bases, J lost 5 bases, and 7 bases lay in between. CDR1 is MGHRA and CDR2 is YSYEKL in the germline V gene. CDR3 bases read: TGCGCCAGCAGCCAGACGGGGGAGACC. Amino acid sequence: CASSQTGET. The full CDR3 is CASSQTGETQYF.

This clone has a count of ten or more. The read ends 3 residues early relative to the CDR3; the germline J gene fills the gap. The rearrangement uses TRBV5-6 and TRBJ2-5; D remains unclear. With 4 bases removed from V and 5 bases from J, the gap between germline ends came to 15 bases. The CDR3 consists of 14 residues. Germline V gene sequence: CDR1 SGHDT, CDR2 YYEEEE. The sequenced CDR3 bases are TGTGCCAGCAGCCAGACCTACGTAGGGGAGACC. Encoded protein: CASSQTYVGET. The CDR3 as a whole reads CASSQTYVGETQYF.